This T cell receptor (beta chain) is from a study of T cells expressing NK-cell markers. The CDR3 extends over 15 amino acids. Germline V CDR1 and CDR2: SEHNR, FQNEAQ (reference sequence). From its re-call of the 5' RACE reads, TCRdb lists each CDR3 protein once, without DNA. The sample includes around 100,000 distinct CDR3 sequences. The sequence derives from a woman aged 18-70 years in good health. The sample taken for sequencing was blood T cells: a sorted CD56 or NKG2C T cell subset, CD4+ or CD8+ T cells, or bulk PBMC T cells (not recorded which). The rearrangement uses TRBV7-9 and TRBJ2-7; absent DNA, TCRdb's TRBD2 call cannot be checked. CDR3 sequence reads: CASSTGATDLYEQYF.